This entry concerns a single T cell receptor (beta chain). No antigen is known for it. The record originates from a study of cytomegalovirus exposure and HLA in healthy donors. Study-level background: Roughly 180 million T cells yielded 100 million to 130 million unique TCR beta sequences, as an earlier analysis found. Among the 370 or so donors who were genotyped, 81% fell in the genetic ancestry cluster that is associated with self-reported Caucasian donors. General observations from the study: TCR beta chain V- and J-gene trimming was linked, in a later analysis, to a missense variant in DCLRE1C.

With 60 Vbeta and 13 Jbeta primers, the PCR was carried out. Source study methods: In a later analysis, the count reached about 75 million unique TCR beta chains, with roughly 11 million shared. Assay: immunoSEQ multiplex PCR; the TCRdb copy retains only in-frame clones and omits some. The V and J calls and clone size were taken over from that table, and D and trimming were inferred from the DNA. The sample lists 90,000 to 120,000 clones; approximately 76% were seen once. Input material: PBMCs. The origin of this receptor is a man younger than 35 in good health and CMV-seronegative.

The CDR3, as DNA: TGTGCCACCAGCAGTGACAGGGGGTCTGAGACCCAGTACTTC. This sequence encodes CATSSDRGSETQYF. This chain joins TRBV15 and TRBJ2-5; 9 bases fit TRBD1. Per germline, CDR1 LNHNV and CDR2 YYDKDF (reference sequence). Trimming removed 3 bases from V and 5 bases from J; junction bases left unmatched: 4. The CDR3 loop spans 14 amino acids. The whole variable domain, filled in from reference TRBV15 and TRBJ2-5, reads DAMVIQNPRYQVTQFGKPVTLSCSQTLNHNVMYWYQQKSSQAPKLLFHYYDKDFNNEADTPDNFQSRRPNTSFCFLDIRSPGLGDTAMYLCATSSDRGSETQYFGPGTRLLVL.